The clone carrying this T cell receptor (beta chain) appeared many times. What it binds is not known. Adaptor-ligated barcode primers were used to amplify TRBV12-4/TRBJ1-2 clonotypes. In TCRdb, the multiplex PCR reads were re-called with MiXCR into one record per CDR3 protein. Here the sample spans some 1,000 distinct CDR3 sequences, roughly 6% being singletons. Points from the study as a whole: Tumor memory CD4+ T cell TCR gene usage was found to cluster with blood and lymph node memory CD4+ cells and with lymph node naive CD4+ cells. Tumor Tregs overlapped most with tumor, then blood, naive CD4+ cells.

V lost 8 bases and J 4 bases, leaving 11 bases between the germline ends. The CDR3 runs to 12 residues. CD25-based Treg depletion was applied to purified naive CD4+ T cells. The chain has TRBV12-3 or TRBV12-4 and TRBJ1-2; D is undetermined. The sample consisted of naive CD4+ T cells sorted from blood. Subset reported: naive CD4+ T cells, CD4+CD45RA+CD25-. This clonotype was sampled from a female donor with breast cancer. Written as DNA, the CDR3 is TGTGCCAGCCGATCCCGGACCTATGGCTACACCTTC. It specifies CASRSRTYGYTF.